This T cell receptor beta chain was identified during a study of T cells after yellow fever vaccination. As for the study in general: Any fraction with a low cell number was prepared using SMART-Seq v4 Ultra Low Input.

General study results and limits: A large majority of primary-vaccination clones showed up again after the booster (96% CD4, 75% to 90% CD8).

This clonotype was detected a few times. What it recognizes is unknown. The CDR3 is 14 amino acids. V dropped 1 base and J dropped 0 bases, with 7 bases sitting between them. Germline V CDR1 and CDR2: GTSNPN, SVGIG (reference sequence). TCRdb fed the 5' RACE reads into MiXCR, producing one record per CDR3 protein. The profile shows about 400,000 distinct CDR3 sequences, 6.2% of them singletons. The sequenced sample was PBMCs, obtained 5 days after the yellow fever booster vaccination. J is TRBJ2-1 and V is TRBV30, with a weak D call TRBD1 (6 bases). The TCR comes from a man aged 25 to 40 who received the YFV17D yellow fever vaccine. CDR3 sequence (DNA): TGTGCCTGGAGTGGAGGGGGCTCCTACAATGAGCAGTTCTTC. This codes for CAWSGGGSYNEQFF.